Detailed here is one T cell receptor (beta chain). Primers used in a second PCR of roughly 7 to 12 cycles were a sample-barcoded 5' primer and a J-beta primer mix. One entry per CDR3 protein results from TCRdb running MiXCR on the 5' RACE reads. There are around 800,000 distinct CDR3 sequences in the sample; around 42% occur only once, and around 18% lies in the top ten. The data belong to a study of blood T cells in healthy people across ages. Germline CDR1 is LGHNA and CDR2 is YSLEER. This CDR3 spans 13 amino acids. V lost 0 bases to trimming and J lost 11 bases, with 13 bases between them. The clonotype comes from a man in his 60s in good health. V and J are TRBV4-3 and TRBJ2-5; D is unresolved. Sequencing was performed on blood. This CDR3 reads CASSQDSPYAQYF. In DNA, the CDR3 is TGCGCCAGCAGCCAAGATAGCCCTTACGCGCAGTACTTC.